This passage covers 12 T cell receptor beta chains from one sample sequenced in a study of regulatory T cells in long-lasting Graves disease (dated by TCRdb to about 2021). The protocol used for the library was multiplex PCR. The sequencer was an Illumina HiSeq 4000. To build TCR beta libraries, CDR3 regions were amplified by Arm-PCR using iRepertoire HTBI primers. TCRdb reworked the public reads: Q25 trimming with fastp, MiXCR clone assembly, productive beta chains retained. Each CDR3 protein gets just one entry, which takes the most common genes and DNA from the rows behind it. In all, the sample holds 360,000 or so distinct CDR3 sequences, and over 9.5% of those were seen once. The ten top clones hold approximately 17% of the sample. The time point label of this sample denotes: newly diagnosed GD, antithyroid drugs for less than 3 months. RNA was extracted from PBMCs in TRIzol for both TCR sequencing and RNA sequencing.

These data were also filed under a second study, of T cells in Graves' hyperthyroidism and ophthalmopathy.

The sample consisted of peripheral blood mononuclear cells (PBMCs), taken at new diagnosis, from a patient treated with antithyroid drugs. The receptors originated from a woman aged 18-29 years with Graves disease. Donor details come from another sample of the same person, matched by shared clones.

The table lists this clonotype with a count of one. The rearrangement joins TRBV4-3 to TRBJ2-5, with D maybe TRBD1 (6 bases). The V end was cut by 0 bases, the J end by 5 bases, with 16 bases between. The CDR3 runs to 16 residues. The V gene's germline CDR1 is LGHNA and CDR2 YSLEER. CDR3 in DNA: TGCGCCAGCAGCCAAGAACGTAGGGGGTGGGCGGAGACCCAGTACTTC. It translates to CASSQERRGWAETQYF.

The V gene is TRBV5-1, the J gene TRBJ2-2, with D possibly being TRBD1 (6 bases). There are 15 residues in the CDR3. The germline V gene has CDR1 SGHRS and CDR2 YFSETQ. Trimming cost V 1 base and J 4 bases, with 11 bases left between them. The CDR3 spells CASSLSGDPTGELFF. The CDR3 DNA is TGCGCCAGCAGCTTGTCAGGGGACCCCACCGGGGAGCTGTTTTTT.

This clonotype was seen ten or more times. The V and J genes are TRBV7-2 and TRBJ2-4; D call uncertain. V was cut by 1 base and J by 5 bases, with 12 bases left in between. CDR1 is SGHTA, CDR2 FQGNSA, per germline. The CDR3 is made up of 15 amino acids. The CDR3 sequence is CASSLVAGPENIQYF. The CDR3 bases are TGTGCCAGCAGCTTAGTAGCAGGTCCAGAAAACATTCAGTACTTC.

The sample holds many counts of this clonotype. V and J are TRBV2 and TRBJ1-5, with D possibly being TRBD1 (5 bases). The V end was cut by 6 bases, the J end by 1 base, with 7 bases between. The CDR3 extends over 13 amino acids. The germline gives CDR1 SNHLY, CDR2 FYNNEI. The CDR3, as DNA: TGTGCCAGCAGGGGGCAAAGCAATCAGCCCCAGCATTTT. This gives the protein CASRGQSNQPQHF.

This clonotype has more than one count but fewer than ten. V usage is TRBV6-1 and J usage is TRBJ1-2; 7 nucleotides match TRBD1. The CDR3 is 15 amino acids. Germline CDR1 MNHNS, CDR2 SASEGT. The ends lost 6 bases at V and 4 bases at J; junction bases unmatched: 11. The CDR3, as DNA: TGTGCCAGCAGCCAAATTAACAGGGGACGCTATGGCTACACCTTC. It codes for CASSQINRGRYGYTF.

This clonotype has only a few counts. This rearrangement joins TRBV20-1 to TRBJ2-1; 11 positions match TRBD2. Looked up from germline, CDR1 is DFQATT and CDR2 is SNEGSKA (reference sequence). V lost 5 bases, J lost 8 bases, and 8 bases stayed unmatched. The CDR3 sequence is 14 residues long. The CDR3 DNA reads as TGCAGTGCTTCGACTAGCGGGGCAATCGATGAGCAGTTCTTC. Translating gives CSASTSGAIDEQFF.

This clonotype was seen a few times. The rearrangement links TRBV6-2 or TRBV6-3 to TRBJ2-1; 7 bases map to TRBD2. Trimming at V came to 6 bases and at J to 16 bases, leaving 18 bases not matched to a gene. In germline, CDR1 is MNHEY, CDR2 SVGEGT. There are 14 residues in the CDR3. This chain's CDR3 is CASSDNTGGRRGFF. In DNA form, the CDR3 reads TGTGCCAGCAGCGACAATACGGGAGGACGGCGCGGATTCTTC.

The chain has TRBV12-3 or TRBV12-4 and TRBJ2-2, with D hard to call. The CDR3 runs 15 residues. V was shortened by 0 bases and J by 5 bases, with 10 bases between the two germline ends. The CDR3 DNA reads TGTGCCAGCAGTTTAGCGGATCTCGGGACCGGGGAGCTGTTTTTT. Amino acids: CASSLADLGTGELFF.

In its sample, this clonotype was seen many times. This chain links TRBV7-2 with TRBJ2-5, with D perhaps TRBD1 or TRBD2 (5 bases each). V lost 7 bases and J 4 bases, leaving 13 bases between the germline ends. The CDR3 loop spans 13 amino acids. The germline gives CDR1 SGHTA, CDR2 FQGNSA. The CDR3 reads CASNQRGGETQYF. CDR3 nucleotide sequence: TGTGCCAGCAACCAGAGGGGCGGAGAGACCCAGTACTTC.

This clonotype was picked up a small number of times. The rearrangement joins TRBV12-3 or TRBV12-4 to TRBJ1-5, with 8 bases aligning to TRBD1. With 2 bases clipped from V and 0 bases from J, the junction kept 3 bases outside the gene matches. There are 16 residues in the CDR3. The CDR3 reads CASSLNRGGSNQPQHF. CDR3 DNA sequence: TGTGCCAGCAGTTTAAACAGGGGGGGTAGCAATCAGCCCCAGCATTTT.

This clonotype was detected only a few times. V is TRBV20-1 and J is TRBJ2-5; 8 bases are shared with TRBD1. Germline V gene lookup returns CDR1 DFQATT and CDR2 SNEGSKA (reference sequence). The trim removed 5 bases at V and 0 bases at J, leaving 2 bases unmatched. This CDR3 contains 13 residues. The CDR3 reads CSASGGNQETQYF. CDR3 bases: TGCAGTGCTTCAGGGGGCAACCAAGAGACCCAGTACTTC.

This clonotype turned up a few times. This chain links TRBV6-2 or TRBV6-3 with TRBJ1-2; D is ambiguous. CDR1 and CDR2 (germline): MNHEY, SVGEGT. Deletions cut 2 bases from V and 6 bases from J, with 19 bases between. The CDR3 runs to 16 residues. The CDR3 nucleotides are TGTGCCAGCAGTTACCTCGGGAGGGCCCCTCGGGATGGCTACACCTTC. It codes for CASSYLGRAPRDGYTF.